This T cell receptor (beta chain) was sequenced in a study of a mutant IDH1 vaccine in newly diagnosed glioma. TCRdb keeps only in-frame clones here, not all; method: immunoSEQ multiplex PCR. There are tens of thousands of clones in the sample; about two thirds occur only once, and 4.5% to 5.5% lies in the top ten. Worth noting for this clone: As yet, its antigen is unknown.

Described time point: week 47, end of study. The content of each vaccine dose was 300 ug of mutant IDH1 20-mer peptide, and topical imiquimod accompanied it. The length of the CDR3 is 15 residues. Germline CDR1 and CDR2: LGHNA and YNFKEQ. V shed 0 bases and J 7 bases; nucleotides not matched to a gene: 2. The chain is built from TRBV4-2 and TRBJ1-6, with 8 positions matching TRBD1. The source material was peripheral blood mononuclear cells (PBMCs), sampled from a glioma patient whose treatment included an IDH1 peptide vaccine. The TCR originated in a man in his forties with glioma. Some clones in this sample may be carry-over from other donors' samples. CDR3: CASSQEWTGNSPLHF. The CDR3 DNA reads TGTGCCAGCAGCCAAGAATGGACAGGGAATTCACCCCTCCACTTT.